Listed here are 20 T cell receptor beta chains from one sample, sequenced in a study of cytomegalovirus exposure and HLA in healthy donors. The PCR ran on 60 Vbeta and 13 Jbeta primers. Sequenced by immunoSEQ multiplex PCR; TCRdb stores in-frame clones only, minus some. The table shows roughly 140,000 clones, with roughly 80% occurring only once. The sample consisted of PBMCs. Every receptor here comes from a woman aged 35 to 49 in good health and CMV-seropositive.

J is TRBJ1-2 and V is TRBV29-1, with 11 positions matching TRBD1. V was clipped by 7 bases and J by 6 bases; unmatched bases: 16. This CDR3 is built from 16 residues. Looked up from germline, CDR1 is SQVTM and CDR2 is ANQGSEA. DNA of the CDR3: TGCAGCGCCCAAAGGACAGGGGGCAGAGAGGGAGATGGCTACACCTTC. Translation: CSAQRTGGREGDGYTF.

This clone appeared once. V usage is TRBV7-8 and J usage is TRBJ2-7, with a possible D match to TRBD1 (6 bases). The germline CDR1 and CDR2 sequences are SGHVS and FQNEAQ. The ends were cut back, 5 bases at V and 2 bases at J, with 13 bases in the middle. This CDR3 spans 14 amino acids. CDR3 loop: CASSGRDTTYEQYF. The CDR3 DNA reads TGTGCCAGCAGCGGCCGGGACACTACCTACGAGCAGTACTTC.

There are a few counts of this clone. The chain joins TRBV7-9 to TRBJ2-3; no definite D call. This CDR3 region has 12 residues. V was shortened by 4 bases and J by 0 bases, with 2 bases between the two germline ends. In germline, CDR1 is SEHNR, CDR2 FQNEAQ (reference sequence). The CDR3 here is CASSSSTDTQYF. CDR3 DNA: TGTGCCAGCAGCTCTAGCACAGATACGCAGTATTTT.

The chain couples TRBV13 to TRBJ2-7; 11 bases line up with TRBD2. This CDR3 region has 17 residues. The J segment lost 3 bases and the V segment lost 5 bases, leaving 12 bases of the junction unmatched. CDR1 is PRHDT and CDR2 is FYEKMQ in the germline V gene (reference sequence). The CDR3, as DNA: TGTGCCAGCAGCGGTCCTACTAGCGGGAGATCCGGCTACGAGCAGTACTTC. As protein: CASSGPTSGRSGYEQYF.

The chain couples TRBV7-2 to TRBJ1-1, with 8 bases identical to TRBD1. In germline, CDR1 is SGHTA, CDR2 FQGNSA. J was trimmed by 3 bases and V by 3 bases; bases with no gene match: 3. The CDR3 is made up of 14 amino acids. CDR3 sequence reads: CASSFQTGDTEAFF. The CDR3 nucleotides read TGTGCCAGCAGCTTTCAGACAGGGGACACTGAAGCTTTCTTT.

The chain links TRBV5-1 to TRBJ2-1, with 12 bases identical to TRBD2. V trimming: 3 bases; J trimming: 3 bases; junction bases outside the gene matches: 7. The CDR3 spans 17 residues. Germline V gene sequence: CDR1 SGHRS, CDR2 YFSETQ. This chain's CDR3 is CASSSRLAGAIYNEQFF. In DNA form, the CDR3 reads TGCGCCAGCAGCTCAAGACTAGCGGGAGCCATCTACAATGAGCAGTTCTTC.

The chain recombines TRBV11-2 with TRBJ2-1; 7 bases are a match to TRBD2. V shed 8 bases, J shed 5 bases, and the junction held 6 bases outside the gene matches. Germline V gene lookup returns CDR1 SGHAT and CDR2 FQNNGV. The CDR3 sequence is 13 residues long. The CDR3 region has the DNA TGTGCCAGCCGCCCCCGGGGGGACAATGAGCAGTTCTTC. Its protein product is CASRPRGDNEQFF.

This clone came up a few times. The chain recombines TRBV7-8 with TRBJ1-2; 11 bases align to TRBD1. CDR1 and CDR2 from the germline V gene are SGHVS and FQNEAQ. V trimming: 4 bases; J trimming: 8 bases; junction bases outside the gene matches: 12. The CDR3 extends over 16 amino acids. The CDR3 coding sequence is TGTGCCAGCAGCTCTAGGACCGGGACAGGGGGTACGGGCTACACCTTC. Translation: CASSSRTGTGGTGYTF.

The sample holds one count of this clone. The V and J genes are TRBV27 and TRBJ2-5; TRBD1 might be the D (6 bases). The better agreement between TRBJ2-7 and the DNA end casts doubt on the J call. CDR3 length equals 15 residues. The germline gives CDR1 MNHEY, CDR2 SMNVEV (reference sequence). CDR3 sequence: CASSLSVKDSYEQYF. CDR3 DNA sequence: TGTGCCAGCAGTTTATCGGTGAAGGACAGCTACGAGCAGTACTTC.

In this sample, this clone turned up a few times. The V and J genes are TRBV7-9 and TRBJ2-1; weak D call: TRBD2 (7 bases). The V and J ends lost 6 bases and 0 bases respectively, with 18 bases between them. The germline V gene has CDR1 SEHNR and CDR2 FQNEAQ (reference sequence). This CDR3 has 17 residues. In DNA, the CDR3 is TGTGCCAGCAGTGGGAGGGAGGGGGACTCCTCCTACAATGAGCAGTTCTTC. Translating it yields CASSGREGDSSYNEQFF.

This clone was detected a few times. The rearrangement links TRBV18 to TRBJ1-1; 11 bases align to TRBD1. This CDR3 region has 18 residues. The germline gives CDR1 KGHSH, CDR2 LQKENI. V gave up 3 bases and J gave up 5 bases; unmatched junction bases: 14. CDR3 sequence: CASSPLPGAGQGATEAFF. Written as DNA, the CDR3 is TGTGCCAGCTCACCCCTCCCCGGAGCCGGACAGGGGGCTACTGAAGCTTTCTTT.

V gene TRBV27 combines with J gene TRBJ2-5; 9 bases align to TRBD2. With V trimmed by 6 bases and J by 4 bases, 12 bases remained unmatched. The germline CDR1 and CDR2 sequences are MNHEY and SMNVEV (reference sequence). The CDR3 consists of 16 residues. In DNA form, the CDR3 reads TGTGCCAGCAGATACAGTAGCGGGAGCAAGTTAGAGACCCAGTACTTC. Translating gives CASRYSSGSKLETQYF.

The chain links TRBV5-1 to TRBJ1-4; 7 bases map to TRBD1. From germline, CDR1 is SGHRS and CDR2 YFSETQ. With V trimmed by 4 bases and J by 6 bases, 15 bases remained unmatched. The CDR3 has 17 amino acids. CDR3 residues: CASSPAARGDSDEKLFF. The CDR3 nucleotides are TGCGCCAGCAGCCCCGCCGCGAGGGGGGACAGCGATGAAAAACTGTTTTTT. Together with reference TRBV5-1 and TRBJ1-4, the CDR3 gives the full variable domain: KAGVTQTPRYLIKTRGQQVTLSCSPISGHRSVSWYQQTPGQGLQFLFEYFSETQRNKGNFPGRFSGRQFSNSRSEMNVSTLELGDSALYLCASSPAARGDSDEKLFFGSGTQLSVL.

The chain carries TRBV6-7 and TRBJ1-4; D call uncertain. TRBV6-7 is known as an ORF, though its function is uncertain. This CDR3 spans 14 amino acids. V was cut by 8 bases and J by 7 bases, with 17 bases left in between. For the CDR3, the DNA is TGTGCCAGCGCCGGGGTATGGGATGGTGAAAAACTGTTTTTT. It translates to CASAGVWDGEKLFF.

Concerning this clone: This clone may be a read error of a much larger clone one base away. This sequence joins TRBV5-4 and TRBJ2-3, with D unresolved. V gave up 4 bases and J gave up 0 bases, with 3 bases separating them. The CDR3 runs 12 residues. Looked up from germline, CDR1 is SGHNT and CDR2 is YYREEE (reference sequence). The CDR3 reads CASSVSTDTQYF. The CDR3 DNA follows: TGTGCCAGCAGCGTAAGCACAGATACGCAGTATTTT.

J is TRBJ2-1 and V is TRBV7-2; 10 bases fit TRBD1. Trimming at V came to 4 bases and at J to 5 bases, leaving 5 bases not matched to a gene. The CDR3 has 15 amino acids. CDR1 is SGHTA, CDR2 FQGNSA, per germline. The CDR3 reads CASSYRQGANNEQFF. The CDR3 DNA follows: TGTGCCAGCAGCTACCGACAGGGGGCCAACAATGAGCAGTTCTTC.

With regard to this clone: No conserved phenylalanine or tryptophan ends this CDR3, so it is likely a read error. The chain carries TRBV29-1 and TRBJ1-2, with unresolved D. The CDR3 contains 12 residues. Germline V gives CDR1 SQVTM, CDR2 ANQGSEA. Trimming removed 3 bases at V and 1 base at J, with 6 bases between. CDR3 DNA sequence: TGCAGCGTTGATACAAGTAACTATGGCTACACCCTC. Amino acid sequence: CSVDTSNYGYTL.

The chain is built from TRBV19 and TRBJ2-2; TRBD1 is a possible D gene (6 bases). The V gene lost 7 bases and the J gene lost 2 bases, with 11 bases spanning the gap. In germline, CDR1 is LNHDA, CDR2 SQIVND (reference sequence). The CDR3 has 14 residues. Here the CDR3 DNA reads TGTGCCAGTACTGACAGGTTAAACACCGGGGAGCTGTTTTTT. It codes for CASTDRLNTGELFF. The full variable domain, in which reference TRBV19 and TRBJ2-2 provide the parts outside the CDR3, is DGGITQSPKYLFRKEGQNVTLSCEQNLNHDAMYWYRQDPGQGLRLIYYSQIVNDFQKGDIAEGYSVSREKKESFPLTVTSAQKNPTAFYLCASTDRLNTGELFFGEGSRLTVL.

The CDR3 DNA reads TGTGCCAGCAGCCCCCGAGGAAGTTCAGGGTTAAAGGGGGAGACCCAGTACTTC. Amino acids: CASSPRGSSGLKGETQYF. The rearrangement links TRBV7-9 to TRBJ2-5; tentative D call: TRBD1 (5 bases). The CDR3 is made up of 18 amino acids. Trimming shortened V by 5 bases and J by 5 bases, and 27 bases separated the two germline ends. Germline CDR1 SEHNR, CDR2 FQNEAQ (reference sequence).

The chain joins TRBV7-2 to TRBJ2-2; maybe TRBD2 (5 bases). The V gene's germline CDR1 is SGHTA and CDR2 FQGNSA. There are 16 residues in the CDR3. The V gene lost 5 bases and the J gene lost 4 bases, with 17 bases spanning the gap. CDR3 region: CASSLEIGLSTGELFF. The CDR3 nucleotides read TGTGCCAGCAGCCTAGAGATTGGACTGAGCACCGGGGAGCTGTTTTTT.